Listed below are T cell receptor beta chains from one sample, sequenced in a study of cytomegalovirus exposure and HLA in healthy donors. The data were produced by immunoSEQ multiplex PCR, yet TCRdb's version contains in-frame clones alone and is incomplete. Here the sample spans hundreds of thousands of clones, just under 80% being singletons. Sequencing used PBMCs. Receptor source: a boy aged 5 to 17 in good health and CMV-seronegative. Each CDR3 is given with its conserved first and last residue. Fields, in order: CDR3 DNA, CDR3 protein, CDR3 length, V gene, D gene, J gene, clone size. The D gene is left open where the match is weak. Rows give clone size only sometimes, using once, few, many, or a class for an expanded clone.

CDR3 DNA: TGTGCCAGCGGTAGAGGTAGCGGGGCCTACGAGCAGTACTTC
CDR3 protein: CASGRGSGAYEQYF
CDR3 length: 14
V gene: TRBV27
D gene: TRBD2
J gene: TRBJ2-7
clone size: -

CDR3 DNA: TGCAGCGTCTCCCTAGGGGGGGGGAAAGCTTTCTTT
CDR3 protein: CSVSLGGGKAFF
CDR3 length: 12
V gene: TRBV29-1
D gene: -
J gene: TRBJ1-1
clone size: -

CDR3 DNA: TGTGCCAGCAGCTTAGGGGTCCGTCTAGCGGGAAGCGGGGAGCTGTTTTTT
CDR3 protein: CASSLGVRLAGSGELFF
CDR3 length: 17
V gene: TRBV7-7
D gene: TRBD2
J gene: TRBJ2-2
clone size: -

CDR3 DNA: TGTGCCAGCAGCTTACAGACACTAGCGGGGGGGTCCTACGAGCAGTACTTC
CDR3 protein: CASSLQTLAGGSYEQYF
CDR3 length: 17
V gene: TRBV7-8
D gene: TRBD2
J gene: TRBJ2-7
clone size: once

CDR3 DNA: TGTGCCAGCAGCGTAGCGGTCAGGGATGAGCAGTTCTTC
CDR3 protein: CASSVAVRDEQFF
CDR3 length: 13
V gene: TRBV9
D gene: -
J gene: TRBJ2-1
clone size: -

CDR3 DNA: TGTGCCAGTAGCGATGAGCCGGGACACAAAAAATGGGAGACCCAGTACTTC
CDR3 protein: CASSDEPGHKKWETQYF
CDR3 length: 17
V gene: TRBV19
D gene: -
J gene: TRBJ2-5
clone size: -

CDR3 DNA: TGTGCCAGCAGCTTAACTCGGGCTAGCGGGGGGCGTTTGTTCTTC
CDR3 protein: CASSLTRASGGRLFF
CDR3 length: 15
V gene: TRBV7-3
D gene: TRBD2
J gene: TRBJ2-1
clone size: -

CDR3 DNA: TGTGCCAGCAGCCGAGACATGCGGGGGGGCCCCTACGAGCAGTACTTC
CDR3 protein: CASSRDMRGGPYEQYF
CDR3 length: 16
V gene: TRBV14
D gene: TRBD2
J gene: TRBJ2-7
clone size: -

CDR3 DNA: TGCGCCAGCGGGACGGAACAGGGGGCGTACAATGAGCAGTTCTTC
CDR3 protein: CASGTEQGAYNEQFF
CDR3 length: 15
V gene: TRBV4-1
D gene: TRBD1
J gene: TRBJ2-1
clone size: -

CDR3 DNA: TGCGCCAGCAGCTTGGTGAGGGGGCGATTCTCTGGAAACACCATATATTTT
CDR3 protein: CASSLVRGRFSGNTIYF
CDR3 length: 17
V gene: TRBV5-1
D gene: TRBD1
J gene: TRBJ1-3
clone size: -

CDR3 DNA: TGTGCCAGCAGTTTAATTGGACAGTCCTACGAGCAGTACTTC
CDR3 protein: CASSLIGQSYEQYF
CDR3 length: 14
V gene: TRBV6-1
D gene: -
J gene: TRBJ2-7
clone size: -

CDR3 DNA: TGCGCCAGCAGCTTGGTGAGTTCCTACAATGAGCAGTTCTTC
CDR3 protein: CASSLVSSYNEQFF
CDR3 length: 14
V gene: TRBV5-1
D gene: -
J gene: TRBJ2-1
clone size: -

CDR3 DNA: TGTGCCAGCAGCCTCCCGGGTGCCTACAATGAGCAGTTCTTC
CDR3 protein: CASSLPGAYNEQFF
CDR3 length: 14
V gene: TRBV11-3
D gene: -
J gene: TRBJ2-1
clone size: -

CDR3 DNA: TGTGCCAGCAGCCCCGACAGGGGAGATACGCAGTATTTT
CDR3 protein: CASSPDRGDTQYF
CDR3 length: 13
V gene: TRBV5-4
D gene: TRBD1
J gene: TRBJ2-3
clone size: -

CDR3 DNA: TGTGCCAGCAGCATGGGGACAGGGAAGCAGCCCCAGCATTTT
CDR3 protein: CASSMGTGKQPQHF
CDR3 length: 14
V gene: TRBV5-6
D gene: TRBD1
J gene: TRBJ1-5
clone size: few

CDR3 DNA: TGTGCCTGGAGTGTACGAGACACCGATGAGCAGTTCTTC
CDR3 protein: CAWSVRDTDEQFF
CDR3 length: 13
V gene: TRBV30
D gene: -
J gene: TRBJ2-1
clone size: -

CDR3 DNA: TGCGCCAGCAGCTCGGGACAGAACTACGAGCAGTACTTC
CDR3 protein: CASSSGQNYEQYF
CDR3 length: 13
V gene: TRBV5-1
D gene: TRBD1
J gene: TRBJ2-7
clone size: -

CDR3 DNA: TGCGCCAGCAGCTTCACAGGGGGCGCGGTTGAAGCTTTCTTT
CDR3 protein: CASSFTGGAVEAFF
CDR3 length: 14
V gene: TRBV5-1
D gene: TRBD1
J gene: TRBJ1-1
clone size: -

CDR3 DNA: TGTGCCGCACAGGGCTTCTATGGCTACACCTTC
CDR3 protein: CAAQGFYGYTF
CDR3 length: 11
V gene: TRBV19
D gene: -
J gene: TRBJ1-2
clone size: -

CDR3 DNA: TGTGCCAGTTCCGGGACAGGGGTGCAGCCCCAGCATTTT
CDR3 protein: CASSGTGVQPQHF
CDR3 length: 13
V gene: TRBV6-6
D gene: TRBD1
J gene: TRBJ1-5
clone size: few

CDR3 DNA: TGTGCCAGCAGCGTAAGGACTAGCGGTAGCACAGATACGCAGTATTTT
CDR3 protein: CASSVRTSGSTDTQYF
CDR3 length: 16
V gene: TRBV9
D gene: TRBD2
J gene: TRBJ2-3
clone size: -

CDR3 DNA: TGTGCCAGCAGCATCGAAGGGGCGGCTGAAGCTTTCTTT
CDR3 protein: CASSIEGAAEAFF
CDR3 length: 13
V gene: TRBV11-2
D gene: -
J gene: TRBJ1-1
clone size: -

CDR3 DNA: TGTGCCAGCAGTGCGTTGGGAGGGCAGTATTTT
CDR3 protein: CASSALGGQYF
CDR3 length: 11
V gene: TRBV27
D gene: -
J gene: TRBJ2-3
clone size: -

CDR3 DNA: TGTGCCAGCAGCTTAAACAGGGGGGTCTACGAGCAGTACTTC
CDR3 protein: CASSLNRGVYEQYF
CDR3 length: 14
V gene: TRBV13
D gene: TRBD1
J gene: TRBJ2-7
clone size: -

CDR3 DNA: TGTGCCAGCAGTTCGTGGGACAGTCAGAATGAAAAACTGTTTTTT
CDR3 protein: CASSSWDSQNEKLFF
CDR3 length: 15
V gene: TRBV6-6
D gene: TRBD1
J gene: TRBJ1-4
clone size: -

CDR3 DNA: TGTGCCAGCAGTCTCACAGGACAGGCCTCCTACAATGAGCAGTTCTTC
CDR3 protein: CASSLTGQASYNEQFF
CDR3 length: 16
V gene: TRBV9
D gene: TRBD1
J gene: TRBJ2-1
clone size: once

CDR3 DNA: TGTGCCAGCAGCTTAACCGGGAATCAGCCCCAGCATTTT
CDR3 protein: CASSLTGNQPQHF
CDR3 length: 13
V gene: TRBV11-3
D gene: -
J gene: TRBJ1-5
clone size: -

CDR3 DNA: TGTGCCAGCTCACCACCGGCAGGGCGAGACACTGAAGCTTTCTTT
CDR3 protein: CASSPPAGRDTEAFF
CDR3 length: 15
V gene: TRBV18
D gene: -
J gene: TRBJ1-1
clone size: -

CDR3 DNA: TGTGCCAGCTCAGGAACCTCAGGATACTCTGGAAACACCATATATTTT
CDR3 protein: CASSGTSGYSGNTIYF
CDR3 length: 16
V gene: TRBV18
D gene: -
J gene: TRBJ1-3
clone size: few

CDR3 DNA: TGTGCCAGCAGCCCTCAAGATGGGAGGGGGAACACTGAAGCTTTCTTT
CDR3 protein: CASSPQDGRGNTEAFF
CDR3 length: 16
V gene: TRBV4-2
D gene: -
J gene: TRBJ1-1
clone size: few

CDR3 DNA: TGTGCCAGCAGCGGAGGGACTAGCGGGGGGTGGGAGCAGTACTTC
CDR3 protein: CASSGGTSGGWEQYF
CDR3 length: 15
V gene: TRBV9
D gene: TRBD2
J gene: TRBJ2-7
clone size: -

CDR3 DNA: TGTGCCAGCAGGGCCCCGGGGGATTTT
CDR3 protein: CASRAPGDF
CDR3 length: 9
V gene: TRBV27
D gene: -
J gene: TRBJ1-3
clone size: -

CDR3 DNA: TGTGCCAGCAGTGGAACTAGCGGCACAGATACGCAGTATTTT
CDR3 protein: CASSGTSGTDTQYF
CDR3 length: 14
V gene: TRBV2
D gene: TRBD2
J gene: TRBJ2-3
clone size: few

CDR3 DNA: TGCGCCAGCAGCAGTACAGGGGCCTCCGGTCGAGGTGAGCAGTTCTTC
CDR3 protein: CASSSTGASGRGEQFF
CDR3 length: 16
V gene: TRBV4-1
D gene: TRBD1
J gene: TRBJ2-1
clone size: -

CDR3 DNA: TGTGCCAATAGTATAGGTCCCAGGGATCAGCCCCAGCATTTT
CDR3 protein: CANSIGPRDQPQHF
CDR3 length: 14
V gene: TRBV19
D gene: -
J gene: TRBJ1-5
clone size: -

CDR3 DNA: TGTGCCAGCAGTTTTAGTTCTAACTACGAGCAGTACTTC
CDR3 protein: CASSFSSNYEQYF
CDR3 length: 13
V gene: TRBV5-8
D gene: -
J gene: TRBJ2-7
clone size: -

CDR3 DNA: TGTGCCAGCAGCCCTTATGGGGGCCGGGGAGAGACCCAGTACTTC
CDR3 protein: CASSPYGGRGETQYF
CDR3 length: 15
V gene: TRBV5-4
D gene: -
J gene: TRBJ2-5
clone size: few

CDR3 DNA: TGTGCCAGCAGCTTTGCCCGGGGGTCAAGCTCCTACGAGCAGTACTTC
CDR3 protein: CASSFARGSSSYEQYF
CDR3 length: 16
V gene: TRBV7-2
D gene: -
J gene: TRBJ2-7
clone size: -

CDR3 DNA: TGTGCCAGCAAGGGGGCAGACTCTGGGGCCAACGTCCTGACTTTC
CDR3 protein: CASKGADSGANVLTF
CDR3 length: 15
V gene: TRBV2
D gene: TRBD1
J gene: TRBJ2-6
clone size: -

CDR3 DNA: TGTGCCTCATCCCCGGGGGGAAGGCCTGAAGCTTTCTTT
CDR3 protein: CASSPGGRPEAFF
CDR3 length: 13
V gene: TRBV25-1
D gene: -
J gene: TRBJ1-1
clone size: few

CDR3 DNA: TGTGCCAGTAGTAGGGGGCTTAGCTCCTACAATGAGCAGTTCTTC
CDR3 protein: CASSRGLSSYNEQFF
CDR3 length: 15
V gene: TRBV19
D gene: -
J gene: TRBJ2-1
clone size: few

CDR3 DNA: TGTGCCAGCACACCGGGACAGGGGGCTGGCTACACCTTC
CDR3 protein: CASTPGQGAGYTF
CDR3 length: 13
V gene: TRBV27
D gene: TRBD1
J gene: TRBJ1-2
clone size: -

CDR3 DNA: TGTGCCAGCAGCCGTGGGACTAGCGGCGTGGGTGAGCAGTTCTTC
CDR3 protein: CASSRGTSGVGEQFF
CDR3 length: 15
V gene: TRBV5-4
D gene: TRBD2
J gene: TRBJ2-1
clone size: once

CDR3 DNA: TGCGCCAGCAGCCACCCAGGAACTTACACTGAAGCTTTCTTT
CDR3 protein: CASSHPGTYTEAFF
CDR3 length: 14
V gene: TRBV4-1
D gene: -
J gene: TRBJ1-1
clone size: -

CDR3 DNA: TGTTCCAGCAGCCCACAAACTTATGCGAGACAGGGAGACGAAAAACTGTTTTTT
CDR3 protein: CSSSPQTYARQGDEKLFF
CDR3 length: 18
V gene: TRBV7-9
D gene: TRBD1
J gene: TRBJ1-4
clone size: once

CDR3 DNA: TGTGCCAGCAGCTTGGGGACAGATGGATACGAGCAGTACTTC
CDR3 protein: CASSLGTDGYEQYF
CDR3 length: 14
V gene: TRBV7-9
D gene: TRBD1
J gene: TRBJ2-7
clone size: few

CDR3 DNA: TGTGCCAGCTTTTCCGGGACAGGGGGCGACAATGGCTACACCTTC
CDR3 protein: CASFSGTGGDNGYTF
CDR3 length: 15
V gene: TRBV18
D gene: TRBD1
J gene: TRBJ1-2
clone size: -

CDR3 DNA: TGTGCCAGCAGGCTTTCCGGGACAGAGAATGAAAAACTGTTTTTT
CDR3 protein: CASRLSGTENEKLFF
CDR3 length: 15
V gene: TRBV2
D gene: TRBD1
J gene: TRBJ1-4
clone size: few

CDR3 DNA: TGTGCCAGCAGCTTACGGACTCCCGGCCACAATGAGCAGTTCTTC
CDR3 protein: CASSLRTPGHNEQFF
CDR3 length: 15
V gene: TRBV13
D gene: -
J gene: TRBJ2-1
clone size: once

CDR3 DNA: TGTGCCAGCACCTGGGGAGAGGAGGCGAACACTGAAGCTTTCTTT
CDR3 protein: CASTWGEEANTEAFF
CDR3 length: 15
V gene: TRBV11-2
D gene: -
J gene: TRBJ1-1
clone size: -

CDR3 DNA: TGTGCCAGCAGATTACAGGTGAACACTGAAGCTTTCTTT
CDR3 protein: CASRLQVNTEAFF
CDR3 length: 13
V gene: TRBV7-9
D gene: -
J gene: TRBJ1-1
clone size: -

CDR3 DNA: TGTGCCATCAGTGAGCCCGCCTCCGGGAGGGGTCCCAGCACTGAAGCTTTCTTT
CDR3 protein: CAISEPASGRGPSTEAFF
CDR3 length: 18
V gene: TRBV10-3
D gene: -
J gene: TRBJ1-1
clone size: -

CDR3 DNA: TGTGCCAGCAGCTTAGCAGCGGGAAACACTGAAGCTTTCTTT
CDR3 protein: CASSLAAGNTEAFF
CDR3 length: 14
V gene: TRBV11-3
D gene: -
J gene: TRBJ1-1
clone size: -

CDR3 DNA: TGCGCCAGCGGAGGGACTAGCGGGGTTTGGAATGAGCAGTTCTTC
CDR3 protein: CASGGTSGVWNEQFF
CDR3 length: 15
V gene: TRBV5-1
D gene: TRBD2
J gene: TRBJ2-1
clone size: -

CDR3 DNA: TGTGCCAGCTCACCACCGCCAGGGTACTCTGAAGCTTTCTTT
CDR3 protein: CASSPPPGYSEAFF
CDR3 length: 14
V gene: TRBV18
D gene: -
J gene: TRBJ1-1
clone size: -

CDR3 DNA: TGTGCCACCATATCTGGGGGGGGCACAGATACGCAGTATTTT
CDR3 protein: CATISGGGTDTQYF
CDR3 length: 14
V gene: TRBV2
D gene: TRBD2
J gene: TRBJ2-3
clone size: -

CDR3 DNA: TGTGCCAGCAGTTTATCCACGGGCGGGTACGAGCAGTACTTC
CDR3 protein: CASSLSTGGYEQYF
CDR3 length: 14
V gene: TRBV27
D gene: -
J gene: TRBJ2-7
clone size: few